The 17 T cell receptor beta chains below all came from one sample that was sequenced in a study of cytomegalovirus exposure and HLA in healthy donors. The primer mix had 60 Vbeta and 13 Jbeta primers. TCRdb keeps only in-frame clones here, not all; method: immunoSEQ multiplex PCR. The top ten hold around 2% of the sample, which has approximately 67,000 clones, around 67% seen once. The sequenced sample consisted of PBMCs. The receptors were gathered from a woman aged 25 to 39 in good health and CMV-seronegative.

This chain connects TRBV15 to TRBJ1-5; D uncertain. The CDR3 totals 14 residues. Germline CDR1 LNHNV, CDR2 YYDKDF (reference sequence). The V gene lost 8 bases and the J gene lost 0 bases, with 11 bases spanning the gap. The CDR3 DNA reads TGTGCCACCGAGGCGGGGTATAGCAATCAGCCCCAGCATTTT. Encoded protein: CATEAGYSNQPQHF.

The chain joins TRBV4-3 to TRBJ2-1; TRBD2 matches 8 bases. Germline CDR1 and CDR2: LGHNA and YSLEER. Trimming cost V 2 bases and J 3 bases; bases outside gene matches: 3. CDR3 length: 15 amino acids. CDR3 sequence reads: CASSQLSGGYNEQFF. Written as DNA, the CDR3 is TGCGCCAGCAGCCAACTGAGCGGGGGCTACAATGAGCAGTTCTTC.

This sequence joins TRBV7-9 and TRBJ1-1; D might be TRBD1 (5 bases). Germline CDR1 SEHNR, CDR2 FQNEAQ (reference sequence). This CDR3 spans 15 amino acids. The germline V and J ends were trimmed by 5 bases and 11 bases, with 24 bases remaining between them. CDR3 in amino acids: CASSPQFTLGGAAFF. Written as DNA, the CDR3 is TGTGCCAGCAGCCCTCAGTTCACTTTAGGAGGGGCTGCTTTCTTT.

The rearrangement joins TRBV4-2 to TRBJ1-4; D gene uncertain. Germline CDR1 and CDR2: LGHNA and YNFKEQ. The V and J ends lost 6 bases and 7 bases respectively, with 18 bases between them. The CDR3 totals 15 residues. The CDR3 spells CASRRSRGEREKLFF. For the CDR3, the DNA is TGTGCCAGCAGGCGTAGCCGGGGAGAGCGTGAAAAACTGTTTTTT.

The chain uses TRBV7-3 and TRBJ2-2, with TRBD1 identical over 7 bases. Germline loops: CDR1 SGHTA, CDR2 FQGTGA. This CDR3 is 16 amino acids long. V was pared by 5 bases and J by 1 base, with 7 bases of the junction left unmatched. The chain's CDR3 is CASSITRTGNTGELFF. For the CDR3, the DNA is TGTGCCAGCAGCATCACCCGGACAGGGAACACCGGGGAGCTGTTTTTT.

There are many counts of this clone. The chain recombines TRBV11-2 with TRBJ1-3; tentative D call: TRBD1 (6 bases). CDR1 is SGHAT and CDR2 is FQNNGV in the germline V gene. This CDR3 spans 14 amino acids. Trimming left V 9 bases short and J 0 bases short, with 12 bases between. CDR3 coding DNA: TGTGCCAGTACAGGGCTTAGCTCTGGAAACACCATATATTTT. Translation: CASTGLSSGNTIYF.

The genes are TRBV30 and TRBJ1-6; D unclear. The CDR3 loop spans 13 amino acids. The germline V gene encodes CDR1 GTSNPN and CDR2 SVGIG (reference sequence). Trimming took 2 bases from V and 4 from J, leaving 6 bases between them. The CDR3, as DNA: TGTGCCTGGAGTCCGGTGTATAATTCACCCCTCCACTTT. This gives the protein CAWSPVYNSPLHF.

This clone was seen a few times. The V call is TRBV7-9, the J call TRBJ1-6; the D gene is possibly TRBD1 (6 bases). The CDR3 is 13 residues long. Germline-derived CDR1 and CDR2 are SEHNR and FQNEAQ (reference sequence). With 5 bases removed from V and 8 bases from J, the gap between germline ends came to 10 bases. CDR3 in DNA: TGTGCCAGCAGCCTTGGACAGTATTCACCCCTCCACTTT. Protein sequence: CASSLGQYSPLHF.

This CDR3 reads CASTQRGLNSPLHF. DNA for the CDR3: TGTGCCAGCACCCAGAGGGGGCTTAATTCACCCCTCCACTTT. The chain uses TRBV6-6 and TRBJ1-6; 7 bases match TRBD1. This CDR3 contains 14 residues. The trim removed 7 bases at V and 6 bases at J, leaving 6 bases unmatched. Germline-derived CDR1 and CDR2 are MNHNY and SVGAGI (reference sequence).

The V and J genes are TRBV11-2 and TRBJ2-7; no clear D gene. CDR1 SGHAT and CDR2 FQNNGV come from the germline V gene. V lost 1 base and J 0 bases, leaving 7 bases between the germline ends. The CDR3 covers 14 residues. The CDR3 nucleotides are TGTGCCAGCAGCTTAGGGGCAGGCTCCTACGAGCAGTACTTC. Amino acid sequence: CASSLGAGSYEQYF.

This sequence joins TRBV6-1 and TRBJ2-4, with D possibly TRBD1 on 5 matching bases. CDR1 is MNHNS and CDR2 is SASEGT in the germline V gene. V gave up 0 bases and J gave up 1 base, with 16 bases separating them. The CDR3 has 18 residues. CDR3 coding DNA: TGTGCCAGCAGTGAAGCGGGGCAGGGCCGGTGGGCCAAAAACATTCAGTACTTC. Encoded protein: CASSEAGQGRWAKNIQYF.

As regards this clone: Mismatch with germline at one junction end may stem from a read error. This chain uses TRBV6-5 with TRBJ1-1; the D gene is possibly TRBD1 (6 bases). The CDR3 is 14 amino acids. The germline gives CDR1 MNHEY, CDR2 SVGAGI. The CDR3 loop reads CAISGVQGPAEAFF. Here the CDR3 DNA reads TGTGCCATCAGTGGGGTTCAGGGGCCAGCTGAAGCTTTCTTT.

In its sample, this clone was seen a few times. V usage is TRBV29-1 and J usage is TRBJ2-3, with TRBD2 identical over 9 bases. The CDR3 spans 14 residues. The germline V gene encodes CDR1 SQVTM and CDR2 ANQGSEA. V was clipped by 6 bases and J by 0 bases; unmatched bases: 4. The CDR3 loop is CSVRTSASTDTQYF. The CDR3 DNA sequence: TGCAGCGTACGGACTAGCGCCAGCACAGATACGCAGTATTTT.

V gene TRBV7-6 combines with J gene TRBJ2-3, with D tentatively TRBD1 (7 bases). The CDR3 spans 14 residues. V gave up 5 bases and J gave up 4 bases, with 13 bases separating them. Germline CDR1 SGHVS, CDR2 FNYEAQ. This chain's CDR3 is CASSQARGADTQYF. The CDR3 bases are TGTGCCAGCAGCCAAGCCAGGGGGGCAGATACGCAGTATTTT.

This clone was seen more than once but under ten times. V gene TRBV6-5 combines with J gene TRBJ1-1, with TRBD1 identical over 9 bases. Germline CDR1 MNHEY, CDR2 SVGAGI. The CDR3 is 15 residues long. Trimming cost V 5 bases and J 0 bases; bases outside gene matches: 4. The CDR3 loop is CASSPTGGMNTEAFF. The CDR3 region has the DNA TGTGCCAGCAGTCCCACAGGGGGCATGAACACTGAAGCTTTCTTT.

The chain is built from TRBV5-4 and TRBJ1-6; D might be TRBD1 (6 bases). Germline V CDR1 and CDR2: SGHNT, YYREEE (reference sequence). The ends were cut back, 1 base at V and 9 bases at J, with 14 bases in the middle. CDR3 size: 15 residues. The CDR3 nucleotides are TGTGCCAGCAGCTTGAAACAGGGTATCAGTTCACCCCTCCACTTT. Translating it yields CASSLKQGISSPLHF.

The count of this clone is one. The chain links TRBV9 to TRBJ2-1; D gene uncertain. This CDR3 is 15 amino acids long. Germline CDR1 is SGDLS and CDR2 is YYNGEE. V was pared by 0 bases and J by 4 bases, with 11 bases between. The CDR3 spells CASSVDGQIYNEQFF. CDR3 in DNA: TGTGCCAGCAGCGTAGATGGGCAGATTTACAATGAGCAGTTCTTC.